One and the same sample provided the 11 T cell receptor beta chains below, sequenced in a study of metastatic and nonmetastatic thyroid tumors. Before thyroid surgery, none of the patients had received any treatment. TCRdb re-called the PCR reads through MiXCR. The repertoire holds about 62,000 clones, with about 4% as singletons. The sample comprised blood. The receptors were sampled from a female donor with papillary thyroid cancer or a benign thyroid nodule (not recorded which). Some clones in this sample may be carry-over from other donors' samples.

This clone occurred many times. Within the sample, other DNA sequences also encode this same CDR3. The genes are TRBV28 and TRBJ1-5, with D possibly matching TRBD1 (6 bases). V was pared by 5 bases and J by 1 base, with 12 bases between. The CDR3 runs to 15 residues. Germline CDR1 MDHEN, CDR2 SYDVKM. The CDR3 nucleotides are TGTGCCAGCAGTCGGTACAGGGTAAGCAATCAGCCCCAGCATTTT. It codes for CASSRYRVSNQPQHF. The entire variable domain, with the rest obtained from reference TRBV28 and TRBJ1-5, is as follows: DVKVTQSSRYLVKRTGEKVFLECVQDMDHENMFWYRQDPGLGLRLIYFSYDVKMKEKGDIPEGYSVSREKKERFSLILESASTNQTSMYLCASSRYRVSNQPQHFGDGTRLSIL.

The chain recombines TRBV7-2 with TRBJ1-3; 8 bases match TRBD1. The germline V gene has CDR1 SGHTA and CDR2 FQGNSA. J gave up 0 bases and V 8 bases, and 12 bases lay outside the gene matches. The CDR3 is made up of 17 amino acids. CDR3 bases: TGTGCCAGCGCTCTAGATGGCACAGGGGGCTCTGGAAACACCATATATTTT. The encoded protein is CASALDGTGGSGNTIYF.

Regarding this clone: It may be a read error: a sequence one base away is much more abundant. This chain uses TRBV9 with TRBJ2-5, with 8 positions matching TRBD1. CDR1 and CDR2 from the germline V gene are SGDLS and YYNGEE. This CDR3 region has 16 residues. After removal of 2 bases from V and 3 bases from J, the junction contained 9 bases not matched to a gene. The CDR3 spells CASSVMPGTGKETQYF. DNA of the CDR3: TGTGCCAGCAGCGTTATGCCCGGGACAGGTAAAGAGACCCAGTACTTC. The full variable domain, its missing parts supplied by reference TRBV9 and TRBJ2-5, is DSGVTQTPKHLITATGQRVTLRCSPRSGDLSVYWYQQSLDQGLQFLIQYYNGEERAKGNILERFSAQQFPDLHSELNLSSLELGDSALYFCASSVMPGTGKETQYFGPGTRLLVL.

This clone has a count of ten or more. The rearrangement joins TRBV5-1 to TRBJ2-3; 9 nucleotides line up with TRBD2. Germline V lookup: CDR1 SGHRS, CDR2 YFSETQ. The CDR3 contains 16 residues. Trimming took 0 bases from V and 0 from J; bases not matched to a gene: 2. The DNA of the CDR3 is TGCGCCAGCAGCTTGGGACTAGCGGAGAGCACAGATACGCAGTATTTT. As protein: CASSLGLAESTDTQYF.

As to this clone: One base away lies a much larger clone, so this may be a sequencing read error. This chain uses TRBV5-6 with TRBJ2-5; a possible D gene is TRBD2 (7 bases). The CDR3 totals 15 residues. From germline, CDR1 is SGHDT and CDR2 YYEEEE. The CDR3 nucleotides are TGTGCCAGCAGCTTTACAGGGCCGGCGGGAGAGACCCAGTGCTTC. Encoded protein: CASSFTGPAGETQCF.

This clone was seen repeatedly, ten times or more. Other DNA sequences in this specimen translate into the identical CDR3. This chain uses TRBV18 with TRBJ2-7, with TRBD1 as a possible D gene (5 bases). Germline CDR1 is KGHSH and CDR2 is LQKENI. The CDR3 loop spans 14 amino acids. With 4 bases removed from V and 0 bases from J, the gap between germline ends came to 10 bases. DNA for the CDR3: TGTGCCAGCTCACTTTCGACAGACTCCTACGAGCAGTACTTC. As protein: CASSLSTDSYEQYF. The entire variable domain, with the rest obtained from reference TRBV18 and TRBJ2-7, is as follows: NAGVMQNPRHLVRRRGQEARLRCSPMKGHSHVYWYRQLPEEGLKFMVYLQKENIIDESGMPKERFSAEFPKEGPSILRIQQVVRGDSAAYFCASSLSTDSYEQYFGPGTRLTVT.

The chain is built from TRBV6-1 and TRBJ2-2, with TRBD2 matching over 11 bases. The CDR3 consists of 14 residues. V was pared by 7 bases and J by 6 bases, with 4 bases of the junction left unmatched. The germline V gene encodes CDR1 MNHNS and CDR2 SASEGT. In DNA, the CDR3 is TGTGCCAGCAAACTAGCGGGAGACGCCGGGGAGCTGTTTTTT. This encodes CASKLAGDAGELFF.

The chain is built from TRBV3-1 and TRBJ1-1, with D hard to call. The V gene lost 5 bases and the J gene lost 5 bases, with 15 bases spanning the gap. This CDR3 spans 14 amino acids. CDR1 and CDR2 from the germline V gene are LGHDT and YNNKEL (reference sequence). This CDR3 reads CASSDFPGRTEAFF. CDR3 sequence (DNA): TGTGCCAGCAGCGACTTTCCCGGGAGGACTGAAGCTTTCTTT.

Comment on this clone: The junction shows a germline mismatch at one end, possibly a read error. The chain uses TRBV5-4 and TRBJ2-2; D is perhaps TRBD1 (6 bases). Germline loops: CDR1 SGHNT, CDR2 YYREEE (reference sequence). This CDR3 spans 15 amino acids. The CDR3 region is CASSPDSSSTGELLF. DNA of the CDR3: TGTGCCAGCAGCCCGGACAGCTCGAGCACCGGGGAGCTGCTTTTT. The variable domain in full, completed from reference TRBV5-4 and TRBJ2-2, reads ETGVTQSPTHLIKTRGQQVTLRCSSQSGHNTVSWYQQALGQGPQFIFQYYREEENGRGNFPPRFSGLQFPNYSSELNVNALELDDSALYLCASSPDSSSTGELLFGEGSRLTVL.

On this clone: A read error may explain this, as a much larger clone is one base away. The sample carries other DNA sequences with the same CDR3. Written as DNA, the CDR3 is TGTGCCAGTAGTATAATAGGAGCCCAGGGTTTGAACACTGAAGCTTTCTTT. It yields the protein CASSIIGAQGLNTEAFF. This rearrangement joins TRBV19 to TRBJ1-1; weak D call: TRBD1 (5 bases). The CDR3 is made up of 17 amino acids. V lost 2 bases to trimming and J lost 0 bases, with 16 bases between them. From germline, CDR1 is LNHDA and CDR2 SQIVND (reference sequence).

Details on this clone: This clone may be a read error of a much larger clone one base away. The rearrangement joins TRBV7-9 to TRBJ2-3; D perhaps matches TRBD2 (5 bases). Per germline, CDR1 SEHNR and CDR2 FQNEAQ (reference sequence). This CDR3 comprises 15 residues. V lost 5 bases and J 1 base, leaving 13 bases between the germline ends. This CDR3 is CASSQALVGTDTQYF. In nucleotides, the CDR3 is TGTGCCAGCAGCCAGGCACTAGTGGGCACAGATACGCAGTATTTT.